Listed below are T cell receptor beta chains from one sample, sequenced in a study of CD8+ T cells in alopecia areata. Sequencing was performed with immunoSEQ multiplex PCR; in TCRdb, only in-frame clones are kept and a portion is missing. The sample lists 200,000 or so clones, about three fifths occurring once. The sequenced sample was CD4+ T cells sorted from blood, obtained at week 24, from a patient treated with tofacitinib. The receptors shown here come from a human donor with alopecia areata. Both conserved end residues are part of each CDR3. A D gene is named only where the DNA matches it firmly. Clone size is shown for a subset of rows, as once, few, many or a class of expanded clone.

J | V | D | size | DNA | CDR3
TRBJ2-5 | TRBV5-1 | . | . | TGCGCCAGCAGCCTGGGGAGGCCCTTAAGCGGGACCCAGTACTTC | CASSLGRPLSGTQYF
TRBJ2-7 | TRBV14 | . | . | TGTGCCAGCAGCCAAGATCTCGTTTCATCAGGCTACGAGCAGTACTTC | CASSQDLVSSGYEQYF
TRBJ1-6 | TRBV4-2 | . | . | TGTGCCAGCAGCCAAGAGGTTTATAATTCACCCCTCCACTTT | CASSQEVYNSPLHF
TRBJ1-5 | TRBV4-3 | . | . | TGCGCCAGCAGCCAGGCCAGGGGAGGACAGCCCCAGCATTTT | CASSQARGGQPQHF
TRBJ2-2 | TRBV11-3 | . | . | TGTGCCAGCAGCGTACAGGGACTAGGGGAGCTGTTTTTT | CASSVQGLGELFF
TRBJ1-2 | TRBV28 | . | . | TGTGCCAGCAGACCCGGGGGACAAGGGGGTTATGGCTACACCTTC | CASRPGGQGGYGYTF
TRBJ1-2 | TRBV23-1 | . | . | TGCGCCAGGTGTATTTCCGGTGGCTACACCTTC | CARCISGGYTF
TRBJ2-1 | TRBV29-1 | . | . | TGCAGCGCCGGGGGCCTTGGGAGGGTAGATGAGCAGTTCTTC | CSAGGLGRVDEQFF
TRBJ1-5 | TRBV29-1 | . | . | TGCAGCGTTGCGAAGGGGCCAAGCAATCAGCCCCAGCATTTT | CSVAKGPSNQPQHF
TRBJ1-2 | TRBV5-1 | . | few | TGCGCCAGCAGCTTCTCGGGACCCTATGGCTACACCTTC | CASSFSGPYGYTF
TRBJ2-1 | TRBV5-1 | TRBD2 | . | TGCGCCAGCAGCTTAGGGACTAGCGGGAGCGATGAGCAGTTCTTC | CASSLGTSGSDEQFF
TRBJ2-5 | TRBV5-6 | TRBD1 | . | TGTGCCAGCAGCTTTGGGGGACAGGGGACCCAGTACTTC | CASSFGGQGTQYF
TRBJ1-1 | TRBV29-1 | TRBD1 | . | TGCAGCGCAACAAACAGGGGAGGAGGGACTGAAGCTTTCTTT | CSATNRGGGTEAFF
TRBJ2-5 | TRBV7-2 | TRBD2 | . | TGTGCCAGCAGCTTAGCTGCTAGCGGGCCCTCAGAGACCCAGTACTTC | CASSLAASGPSETQYF
TRBJ2-5 | TRBV7-7 | . | . | TGTGCCAGCAGCTTAGGAGGACTAAACCAAGAGACCCAGTACTTC | CASSLGGLNQETQYF
TRBJ1-5 | TRBV6-1 | TRBD1 | . | TGTGCCAGCAGTGAATCTGGGACAGGAATAAATAGCAATCAGCCCCAGCATTTT | CASSESGTGINSNQPQHF
TRBJ1-1 | TRBV2 | . | . | TGTGCCAGCAGTCGAGTTCAGGCGGGGACTGAAGCTTTCTTT | CASSRVQAGTEAFF
TRBJ2-1 | TRBV5-1 | . | . | TGCGCCAGCAGCTTCGACGGGCTCCCCCTCGGTGGTGAGCAGTTCTTC | CASSFDGLPLGGEQFF
TRBJ1-5 | TRBV6-1 | . | . | TGTGCCAGCAGTGAAGCAGGGCATGGAATGACGAGCAATCAGCCCCAGCATTTT | CASSEAGHGMTSNQPQHF
TRBJ1-3 | TRBV7-2 | TRBD1 | . | TGTGCCAGCAGCGCGTTACAGGGGGCGGGTGGAAACACCATATATTTT | CASSALQGAGGNTIYF
TRBJ1-6 | TRBV10-3 | . | . | TGTGCCACAAAAGGTCAGGGAGTTAGGTCACCCCTCCACTTT | CATKGQGVRSPLHF
TRBJ1-1 | TRBV4-3 | . | . | TGCGCCAGCAGCCAAGGTGACAGAATGAACACTGAAGCTTTCTTT | CASSQGDRMNTEAFF
TRBJ2-7 | TRBV5-6 | . | . | TGTGCCAGCAGCTTTATCGGGACGGTTTACGAGCAGTACTTC | CASSFIGTVYEQYF
TRBJ1-2 | TRBV2 | . | . | TGTGCCAGCAGTCGTCCAGGGGACTATGGCTACACCTTC | CASSRPGDYGYTF
TRBJ2-7 | TRBV29-1 | . | few | TGCAGCGTTGAAGAGGGTAGGGGCAACCAGTACTTC | CSVEEGRGNQYF
TRBJ2-5 | TRBV4-2 | . | . | TGTGCCAGCAGCCAAGAATTGGGCCAAGAGACCCAGTACTTC | CASSQELGQETQYF
TRBJ1-5 | TRBV27 | . | . | TGTGCCAGCAGTTCCCTGAAAACAGGGCCCCAGCATTTT | CASSSLKTGPQHF
TRBJ2-3 | TRBV30 | . | . | TGTGCCTGGAGCGTAACCGGAGTGAGAGATACGCAGTATTTT | CAWSVTGVRDTQYF
TRBJ1-6 | TRBV7-3 | . | . | TGTGCCAGCAGCCAAACAGGGTTCAATTCACCCCTCCACTTT | CASSQTGFNSPLHF